This T cell receptor beta chain was sequenced in a study of CD8+ T cells in alopecia areata. Overall study findings and caveats: Normal skin's resident alphabeta T cells are sequenced alongside lesional scalp T cells. Patients shared TCRs less clearly than mice did, possibly for HLA-related reasons. Lesional scalp, notably in alopecia totalis/universalis, had clonality above that of normal scalp.

Investigators isolated RNA and reverse transcribed it into cDNA to act as the sequencing template. Some clones are missing from TCRdb's copy, which holds only in-frame ones; the method was immunoSEQ multiplex PCR. This table has roughly 140,000 clones, about three fifths appearing once. Regarding this clone: As yet, its antigen is unknown.

Germline CDR1 and CDR2: SQVTM and ANQGSEA. The CDR3 runs 14 residues. Trimming removed 4 bases from V and 5 bases from J, with 15 bases in between. Cell sorting on a FACSAria was used to separate CD4+ and CD8+ T cells from the PBMCs. The genes are TRBV29-1 and TRBJ2-1; a possible D gene is TRBD1 (6 bases). The TCR sequence derives from a human donor in good health. Material for sequencing was CD8+ T cells sorted from blood. CDR3 region: CSVAGTNRHNEQFF. In DNA, the CDR3 is TGCAGCGTTGCCGGGACAAACCGACACAATGAGCAGTTCTTC.